This T cell receptor beta chain is from a study of memory CD4+ T cells and cytomegalovirus serostatus. Study details: Healthy Belgian adult donors included about nine CMV-positive and some 25 CMV-negative people.

Single viable CD3+CD4+CD8-CD45RO+ cells were sorted as the memory CD4+ T cells. Original handling: After removing out-of-frame reads, under 2.5 million distinct TCRbeta sequences remained. Clones were read by immunoSEQ multiplex PCR, and TCRdb kept only the in-frame ones, dropping some. From that table come the V and J calls and clone size; the DNA was used to work out D and trimming. The sample contains under 80,000 clones, around 86% of which appear only once. This CDR3 spans 16 amino acids. CDR1 is SGHRS and CDR2 is YFSETQ in the germline V gene. V was shortened by 4 bases and J by 0 bases, with 14 bases between the two germline ends.

This sequence originates from an adult in good health and CMV-seronegative. V usage is TRBV5-1 and J usage is TRBJ2-4, with D perhaps matching TRBD1 (6 bases). The sequencing input was memory CD4+ T cells from blood. The CDR3 DNA reads TGCGCCAGCAGCCCCACAGGGACCTTAGCCAAAAACATTCAGTACTTC. Amino acids: CASSPTGTLAKNIQYF.